Ten or more counts support the clone carrying this T cell receptor (beta chain). Its cognate antigen is unknown. RNA transcripts were the template for amplifying TCR beta CDR3 regions. The study used the HTBI primer set for a first-round RT-PCR of the TCR CDR3. In TCRdb, the multiplex PCR reads were re-called with MiXCR into one record per CDR3 protein. The sample consists of fewer than 450,000 distinct CDR3 sequences, about a sixth of them appearing once. The data are from a study of T cells in Graves' hyperthyroidism and ophthalmopathy. Whole-study context: The authors collected peripheral blood at initial diagnosis, before any treatment.

Findings of the study overall: A 13 V-J model separated ophthalmopathy from stable hyperthyroidism.

The CDR3 is made up of 15 amino acids. Per germline, CDR1 KGHDR and CDR2 SFDVKD. The V and J ends lost 4 bases and 0 bases respectively, with 6 bases between them. The rearrangement links TRBV24-1 to TRBJ2-6; maybe TRBD2 (5 bases). Sequencing used blood. This TCR was recovered from a woman aged 25-40 years with Graves' hyperthyroidism that later progressed to Graves' ophthalmopathy. CDR3 sequence reads: CATSDDYSGANVLTF. Written as DNA, the CDR3 is TGTGCCACCAGTGACGACTACTCTGGGGCCAACGTCCTGACTTTC.